These 28 T cell receptor beta chains originate from one sample sequenced in a study of graft-versus-host responses after intestinal transplantation. Sequenced by immunoSEQ multiplex PCR; TCRdb stores in-frame clones only, minus some. The sample shows roughly 100,000 clones, more than 85% of them seen only once. These receptors lack a known antigen. Sequencing was performed on unstimulated CD4+ T cells sorted from spleen or lymph node cells, taken before intestinal transplant. The receptors were sampled from a human donor who received an intestinal transplant.

Here the CDR3 reads CASSRGFTLDTQYF. The CDR3 coding sequence is TGTGCCAGCAGCCGCGGGTTTACCCTGGATACGCAGTATTTT. The J gene is TRBJ2-3, the V gene TRBV14, with D maybe TRBD2 (5 bases). The germline V gene has CDR1 SGHDN and CDR2 FVKESK. This CDR3 spans 14 amino acids. The germline V and J ends were trimmed by 4 bases and 6 bases, with 14 bases remaining between them.

J is TRBJ2-3 and V is TRBV4-1; 9 nucleotides agree with TRBD2. The germline gives CDR1 MGHRA, CDR2 YSYEKL. V was clipped by 6 bases and J by 7 bases; unmatched bases: 11. This CDR3 contains 15 residues. CDR3 in amino acids: CASSRLAVPSNTQYF. CDR3 DNA sequence: TGCGCCAGCAGTCGACTAGCGGTACCCTCAAATACGCAGTATTTT.

The chain is built from TRBV27 and TRBJ2-1; TRBD2 agrees at 8 bases. V was pared by 6 bases and J by 7 bases, with 14 bases of the junction left unmatched. CDR3 size: 16 residues. Looked up from germline, CDR1 is MNHEY and CDR2 is SMNVEV (reference sequence). The CDR3 nucleotides read TGTGCCAGCAGAAATTCCCTTACGGGAGGGCCGAATGAGCAGTTCTTC. Translated: CASRNSLTGGPNEQFF.

This sequence joins TRBV18 and TRBJ1-2; 8 bases agree with TRBD1. The CDR3 covers 15 residues. The trim removed 6 bases at V and 4 bases at J, leaving 10 bases unmatched. CDR1 KGHSH and CDR2 LQKENI come from the germline V gene. CDR3 in DNA: TGTGCCAGCTCGCAAGGACAGGGAGCCCTCTATGGCTACACCTTC. This translates into CASSQGQGALYGYTF.

A single count supports this clone. The V and J genes are TRBV2 and TRBJ1-6; no firm D call. V gave up 2 bases and J gave up 9 bases, with 5 bases separating them. CDR3 length equals 12 residues. Germline V CDR1 and CDR2: SNHLY, FYNNEI. The CDR3 reads CASSESGSPLHF. For the CDR3, the DNA is TGTGCCAGCAGTGAAAGCGGTTCACCCCTCCACTTT.

In nucleotides, the CDR3 is TGTGCCAGCAAGAGCCGGAAAGAGACCCAGTACTTC. Amino acids: CASKSRKETQYF. The rearrangement joins TRBV2 to TRBJ2-5, with D uncertain. The CDR3 is made up of 12 amino acids. Trimming pared 7 bases from V and 3 bases from J, leaving 9 bases between. From germline, CDR1 is SNHLY and CDR2 FYNNEI.

This chain connects TRBV7-9 to TRBJ1-5; D is unresolved. Germline V gives CDR1 SEHNR, CDR2 FQNEAQ (reference sequence). Trimming stripped 5 bases from V and 6 bases from J, with 14 bases between. This CDR3 has 14 amino acids. CDR3 nucleotide sequence: TGTGCCAGCAGCCCCACTAACGCGGGTCAGCCCCAGCATTTT. Translating it yields CASSPTNAGQPQHF. The whole variable domain, filled in from reference TRBV7-9 and TRBJ1-5, reads DTGVSQNPRHKITKRGQNVTFRCDPISEHNRLYWYRQTLGQGPEFLTYFQNEAQLEKSRLLSDRFSAERPKGSFSTLEIQRTEQGDSAMYLCASSPTNAGQPQHFGDGTRLSIL.

This clone came up once. CDR3 nucleotide sequence: TGCGCCAGCAGCCAAGTGAGGGGCGGGAGGGGAGAGACCCAGTACTTC. It encodes CASSQVRGGRGETQYF. This chain connects TRBV4-1 to TRBJ2-5; 9 bases align to TRBD2. The germline V gene has CDR1 MGHRA and CDR2 YSYEKL. Trimming removed 1 base from V and 4 bases from J; junction bases left unmatched: 7. There are 16 residues in the CDR3.

Of note for this clone: The same CDR3 is also encoded by other DNA sequences in this sample. The rearrangement uses TRBV5-1 and TRBJ2-5; weak D call: TRBD1 (6 bases). Germline V gives CDR1 SGHRS, CDR2 YFSETQ. CDR3 length: 16 amino acids. Trimming pared 3 bases from V and 2 bases from J, leaving 17 bases between. This CDR3 reads CASSSFPDSKQETQYF. DNA of the CDR3: TGCGCCAGCAGCTCCTTCCCGGACAGTAAACAAGAGACCCAGTACTTC.

The chain is built from TRBV19 and TRBJ1-5; D may be TRBD1 (6 bases). In germline, CDR1 is LNHDA, CDR2 SQIVND (reference sequence). The CDR3 extends over 15 amino acids. Between the trimmed V and J ends, which lost 5 bases and 6 bases, there was a span of 17 bases. CDR3 bases: TGTGCCAGTAGTCCACGGACAGTCGTCGGTCAGCCCCAGCATTTT. Translating it yields CASSPRTVVGQPQHF.

The rearrangement uses TRBV5-1 and TRBJ2-5, with TRBD2 identical over 9 bases. J gave up 3 bases and V 0 bases, and 6 bases lay outside the gene matches. The CDR3 is 16 residues long. Per germline, CDR1 SGHRS and CDR2 YFSETQ. CDR3 bases: TGCGCCAGCAGCTTGGTAACTAGCGGGTTTAAAGAGACCCAGTACTTC. It translates to CASSLVTSGFKETQYF.

This clone was observed a few times. Other DNA sequences from this sample encode an identical CDR3 as well. This rearrangement joins TRBV6-5 to TRBJ2-7, with a possible D match to TRBD1 (6 bases). This CDR3 spans 14 amino acids. The V end lost 6 bases, the J end lost 4 bases, and 16 bases lay between the germline ends. Germline CDR1 is MNHEY and CDR2 is SVGAGI. CDR3 sequence reads: CASRLGQGLYEQYF. The CDR3 DNA sequence: TGTGCCAGCAGATTGGGGCAGGGGTTATACGAGCAGTACTTC.

The gene calls are TRBV5-1 and TRBJ2-7; TRBD1 is a possible D gene (5 bases). The CDR3 is made up of 13 amino acids. The germline V and J ends were trimmed by 2 bases and 3 bases, with 9 bases remaining between them. Germline lookup yields CDR1 SGHRS and CDR2 YFSETQ. The CDR3 DNA sequence: TGCGCCAGCAGCTTCCAGGGTCGCTACGAGCAGTACTTC. Its translation is CASSFQGRYEQYF.

The gene calls are TRBV15 and TRBJ1-2, with TRBD1 identical over 11 bases. Germline V gene lookup returns CDR1 LNHNV and CDR2 YYDKDF (reference sequence). J was trimmed by 8 bases and V by 9 bases; bases with no gene match: 11. This CDR3 contains 14 residues. Here the CDR3 reads CATQQDRGLGGYTF. Written as DNA, the CDR3 is TGTGCCACTCAGCAGGACAGGGGGCTGGGGGGCTACACCTTC.

In DNA form, the CDR3 reads TGTGCCACCAGCAGAGTTAATCGGGGGGCGGGTGAGCAGTTCTTC. Protein: CATSRVNRGAGEQFF. The genes are TRBV15 and TRBJ2-1, with D possibly being TRBD2 (7 bases). Germline lookup yields CDR1 LNHNV and CDR2 YYDKDF (reference sequence). The CDR3 is 15 amino acids. Deletions cut 1 base from V and 9 bases from J, with 16 bases between. Variable domain in full (rest from reference TRBV15 and TRBJ2-1): DAMVIQNPRYQVTQFGKPVTLSCSQTLNHNVMYWYQQKSSQAPKLLFHYYDKDFNNEADTPDNFQSRRPNTSFCFLDIRSPGLGDTAMYLCATSRVNRGAGEQFFGPGTRLTVL.

This clone has just a few counts. The chain is built from TRBV19 and TRBJ1-2; TRBD1 matches 7 bases. Germline CDR1 and CDR2: LNHDA and SQIVND (reference sequence). This CDR3 is built from 13 residues. Trimming took 2 bases from V and 6 from J; bases not matched to a gene: 3. DNA of the CDR3: TGTGCCAGTAGTATACGGGACAGAGATGGCTACACCTTC. Protein: CASSIRDRDGYTF.

The genes are TRBV27 and TRBJ1-1; D gene ambiguous. In germline, CDR1 is MNHEY, CDR2 SMNVEV (reference sequence). Trimming took 2 bases from V and 0 from J, leaving 13 bases between them. The CDR3 loop spans 16 amino acids. The CDR3 reads CASSLGPGVMNTEAFF. CDR3 in DNA: TGTGCCAGCAGTTTAGGGCCTGGAGTAATGAACACTGAAGCTTTCTTT.

This clone was seen once. Since no conserved phenylalanine or tryptophan closes the CDR3, a read error is the likely cause. No DNA is shown, since the ends of the CDR3 on it are uncertain; the CDR3 is the one TCRdb lists. The chain is built from TRBV6-1 and TRBJ1-1; the D call in the table, TRBD1, was not verified against the DNA. A total of 13 residues make up the CDR3, ends included. CDR1 is MNHNS and CDR2 is SASEGT in the germline V gene. The CDR3 region is CTGGGNTPEAFFP.

The J gene is TRBJ2-2, the V gene TRBV9; D not resolved. V dropped 3 bases and J dropped 0 bases, with 9 bases sitting between them. The CDR3 extends over 15 amino acids. Germline V gene data show CDR1 as SGDLS and CDR2 as YYNGEE. CDR3 nucleotides: TGTGCCAGCAGCGCGAACCCCGCGAACACCGGGGAGCTGTTTTTT. Translating it yields CASSANPANTGELFF. The full variable domain, completed using reference TRBV9 and TRBJ2-2, is DSGVTQTPKHLITATGQRVTLRCSPRSGDLSVYWYQQSLDQGLQFLIQYYNGEERAKGNILERFSAQQFPDLHSELNLSSLELGDSALYFCASSANPANTGELFFGEGSRLTVL.

The rearrangement joins TRBV5-4 to TRBJ1-2, with 7 nucleotides matching TRBD1. Germline V lookup: CDR1 SGHNT, CDR2 YYREEE (reference sequence). Losses at the gene ends were 3 bases for V and 0 bases for J; bases not matched to a gene: 5. There are 15 residues in the CDR3. CDR3 region: CASSSGTDTNYGYTF. Written as DNA, the CDR3 is TGTGCCAGCAGCTCCGGGACAGATACTAACTATGGCTACACCTTC.

The chain uses TRBV18 and TRBJ2-7, with D unresolved. The CDR3 runs 14 residues. Germline V gene lookup returns CDR1 KGHSH and CDR2 LQKENI. V shed 3 bases and J shed 5 bases, with 14 bases lying between them. CDR3 region: CASSPPTQLHEQYF. As DNA, the CDR3 is TGTGCCAGCTCACCCCCGACACAGCTCCACGAGCAGTACTTC.

The chain joins TRBV11-2 to TRBJ1-4; a weak D match, TRBD1 (6 bases). The CDR3 runs 16 residues. Trimming took off 4 bases at V and 2 bases at J, with 14 bases between the two ends. Germline assignment: CDR1 SGHAT and CDR2 FQNNGV. Here the CDR3 DNA reads TGTGCCAGCAGCTCGGGACACCGGGGGACTAATGAAAAACTGTTTTTT. Translation: CASSSGHRGTNEKLFF.

This chain connects TRBV11-2 to TRBJ1-1, with a possible D match to TRBD1 (6 bases). CDR3 size: 16 residues. The V end was cut by 6 bases, the J end by 2 bases, with 19 bases between. CDR1 is SGHAT, CDR2 FQNNGV, per germline. Here the CDR3 reads CASSPTWGHLNTEAFF. CDR3 DNA: TGTGCCAGCAGTCCAACATGGGGACACCTAAACACTGAAGCTTTCTTT.

This chain joins TRBV6-5 and TRBJ1-2, with D unclear. CDR1 MNHEY and CDR2 SVGAGI come from the germline V gene. This CDR3 has 13 amino acids. V was cut by 0 bases and J by 3 bases, with 5 bases left in between. CDR3 in DNA: TGTGCCAGCAGTTACTCGACGTACTATGGCTACACCTTC. This gives the protein CASSYSTYYGYTF.

This clone has a handful of counts. The V gene is TRBV29-1, the J gene TRBJ2-2, with 8 bases that match TRBD1. The CDR3 consists of 14 residues. In germline, CDR1 is SQVTM, CDR2 ANQGSEA. The J segment lost 5 bases and the V segment lost 5 bases, leaving 7 bases of the junction unmatched. The DNA of the CDR3 is TGCAGCGTTTCCGGACAGGGAGAAACCGGGGAGCTGTTTTTT. The encoded protein is CSVSGQGETGELFF.

This clone has only a few counts. CDR3 region: CASSPGLAGGQYEQFF. The CDR3 region has the DNA TGTGCCAGCAGCCCTGGACTAGCGGGGGGGCAGTATGAGCAGTTCTTC. The chain carries TRBV5-4 and TRBJ2-1, with TRBD2 matching 15 bases. This CDR3 comprises 16 residues. V was pared by 4 bases and J by 8 bases, with 7 bases of the junction left unmatched. Germline V gene lookup returns CDR1 SGHNT and CDR2 YYREEE (reference sequence).

V usage is TRBV2 and J usage is TRBJ1-1, with D uncertain. Trimming took off 4 bases at V and 6 bases at J, with 24 bases between the two ends. This CDR3 has 17 amino acids. The germline V gene encodes CDR1 SNHLY and CDR2 FYNNEI. The CDR3 sequence: CASSGPYSGLSIPEAFF. In nucleotides, the CDR3 is TGTGCCAGCAGTGGACCTTACTCGGGTCTTTCGATACCTGAAGCTTTCTTT.

The V and J genes are TRBV7-2 and TRBJ2-1, with TRBD1 as a possible D gene (5 bases). The CDR3 length is 16 residues. Germline V gives CDR1 SGHTA, CDR2 FQGNSA. With 4 bases removed from V and 4 bases from J, the gap between germline ends came to 17 bases. This chain's CDR3 is CASSSTHRQGYNEQFF. The CDR3 DNA reads TGTGCCAGCAGCTCCACCCACAGGCAGGGATACAATGAGCAGTTCTTC.